Listed below are T cell receptor beta chains from one sample, sequenced in a study of read filtering for tumor transcriptome and immune sequencing. TCRdb processed the reads anew with MiXCR; each CDR3 protein has one entry. The sample comprises fewer than 90,000 distinct CDR3 sequences, roughly 12% of which are singletons, and 14% to 15% rests with the top ten. The sample was a population of CD138-negative cells sorted from bone marrow. The receptors originated from a donor aged 40 or over with multiple myeloma. The CDR3 runs from the conserved cysteine through the conserved F or W. D genes are given only for firm matches. The size entry is marked missing in some rows and otherwise reads once, few, many or a size class.

D: TRBD1; size: many; V: TRBV5-4; J: TRBJ1-2; DNA: TGTGCCAGCAGCTCACGGACAGGGTATGGCTATGGCTACACCTTC; CDR3: CASSSRTGYGYGYTF
D: TRBD2; size: many; V: TRBV30; J: TRBJ2-1; DNA: TGTGCCTGGAGTGGTGGGCTAGCGGGAGCCAATGAGCAGTTCTTC; CDR3: CAWSGGLAGANEQFF
D: .; size: many; V: TRBV24-1; J: TRBJ2-5; DNA: TGTGCCACCAGTGATTCCACCGGGACTCAAGAGACCCAGTACTTC; CDR3: CATSDSTGTQETQYF
D: .; size: many; V: TRBV30; J: TRBJ1-5; DNA: TGTGCCTGGAGTGTGGGAGGGGACAATCAGCCCCAGCATTTT; CDR3: CAWSVGGDNQPQHF
D: TRBD2; size: many; V: TRBV29-1; J: TRBJ2-3; DNA: TGCAGCGTTTCCGCGCGGGGGTCCCGCACAGATACGCAGTATTTT; CDR3: CSVSARGSRTDTQYF
D: .; size: many; V: TRBV9; J: TRBJ2-2; DNA: TGTGCCAGCAGCGTAGCTTCCAGCAACACCGGGGAGCTGTTTTTT; CDR3: CASSVASSNTGELFF
D: .; size: medium-sized; V: TRBV20-1; J: TRBJ2-1; DNA: TGCAGTGCTATGTCACCTACCTTTTACAATGAGCAGTTCTTC; CDR3: CSAMSPTFYNEQFF
D: .; size: .; V: TRBV4-1; J: TRBJ1-3; DNA: TGCGCCAGCAGCCGGCCCACTTGGACAGTTGCGCCCTCTGGAAACACCATATATTTT; CDR3: CASSRPTWTVAPSGNTIYF
D: .; size: many; V: TRBV5-8; J: TRBJ1-5; DNA: TGTGCCAGCAGCTTTGAGGGTCTTGGCAATCAGCCCCAGCATTTT; CDR3: CASSFEGLGNQPQHF
D: TRBD1; size: few; V: TRBV7-2; J: TRBJ2-7; DNA: TGTGCCAGCAGCTTAGGGTCACAGGGGCGTCAGTACTTC; CDR3: CASSLGSQGRQYF
D: TRBD2; size: many; V: TRBV5-5; J: TRBJ2-5; DNA: TGTGCCAGCACCCCCCCTTTGGGAGGGTTAGAGACCCAGTACTTC; CDR3: CASTPPLGGLETQYF
D: TRBD1; size: few; V: TRBV28; J: TRBJ2-6; DNA: TGTGCCAGCACCATGACAGGGCGGTCTAGGGCCAACGTCCTGACTTTC; CDR3: CASTMTGRSRANVLTF
D: .; size: many; V: TRBV7-3; J: TRBJ2-7; DNA: TGTGCCAGCAGCTTAATGGAGCTCAGGTCAAGCTACGAGCAGTACTTC; CDR3: CASSLMELRSSYEQYF
D: .; size: .; V: TRBV5-1; J: TRBJ2-5; DNA: TGCGCCAGCAGACTGGGACGGCAAGAGACCCAGTACTTC; CDR3: CASRLGRQETQYF
D: TRBD1; size: many; V: TRBV30; J: TRBJ2-2; DNA: TGTGCCTGGAGACGGGACAGAACCGGGGAGCTGTTTTTT; CDR3: CAWRRDRTGELFF
D: .; size: many; V: TRBV10-3; J: TRBJ2-5; DNA: TGTGCCATCAGTGAAGGAGGGAAAGAGACCCAGTACTTC; CDR3: CAISEGGKETQYF
D: .; size: few; V: TRBV5-1; J: TRBJ1-1; DNA: TGCGCCAGCAGCTTGGTGGGGACAACAGAAGCTTTCTTT; CDR3: CASSLVGTTEAFF
D: TRBD1; size: .; V: TRBV24-1; J: TRBJ2-1; DNA: TGTGCCACCCGAGGACAGGGTGGCGATGAGCAGTTCTTC; CDR3: CATRGQGGDEQFF
D: TRBD1; size: few; V: TRBV20-1; J: TRBJ1-1; DNA: TGCAGTGCTAAACCTCGATTAAACAGGGGGCGAGTCACTGAAGCTTTCTTT; CDR3: CSAKPRLNRGRVTEAFF
D: .; size: many; V: TRBV5-1; J: TRBJ1-2; DNA: TGCGCCAGCAGCTTGTACGGACAGAGTTTTAACTATGGCTACACCTTC; CDR3: CASSLYGQSFNYGYTF
D: .; size: few; V: TRBV12-3/TRBV12-4; J: TRBJ1-4; DNA: TGTGCCAGCAGTTCGGAGGATGAAAAACTGTTTTTT; CDR3: CASSSEDEKLFF
D: .; size: .; V: TRBV30; J: TRBJ2-1; DNA: TGTGCCTGGAGTGTAACCAATGAGCAGTTCTTC; CDR3: CAWSVTNEQFF
D: .; size: many; V: TRBV19; J: TRBJ2-6; DNA: TGTGCCAGTAGACCCTACAGCTCTGGGGCCAACGTCCTGACTTTC; CDR3: CASRPYSSGANVLTF
D: .; size: few; V: TRBV11-3; J: TRBJ1-2; DNA: TGTGCCAGCAGCTTACAGGCAGGAGTGAACTATGGCTACACCTTC; CDR3: CASSLQAGVNYGYTF
D: .; size: few; V: TRBV2; J: TRBJ2-3; DNA: TGTGCCAGCAGCGAGGAATCCTATAGCACAGATACGCAGTATTTT; CDR3: CASSEESYSTDTQYF
D: TRBD1; size: .; V: TRBV20-1; J: TRBJ2-7; DNA: TGCAGTGCCAGAGATCCCTTGACAGGGGATTACGAGCAGTACTTC; CDR3: CSARDPLTGDYEQYF
D: .; size: .; V: TRBV7-2; J: TRBJ2-2; DNA: TGTGCCAGCAGCCTCCGGACGGTGGGAACCGGGGAGCTGTTTTTT; CDR3: CASSLRTVGTGELFF
D: .; size: few; V: TRBV28; J: TRBJ1-1; DNA: TGTGCCAGCAGTTTACTCGGGGGGGCCTCTGAAGCTTTCTTT; CDR3: CASSLLGGASEAFF
D: TRBD2; size: many; V: TRBV29-1; J: TRBJ2-3; DNA: TGCAGCGTGAGAGCGGGAGGAAGTACAGATACGCAGTATTTT; CDR3: CSVRAGGSTDTQYF
D: TRBD2; size: few; V: TRBV2; J: TRBJ2-7; DNA: TGTGCCAACATGGAGCGGGAGGGCTACGAGCAGTACTTC; CDR3: CANMEREGYEQYF
D: .; size: many; V: TRBV20-1; J: TRBJ1-1; DNA: TGCAGTGCTAGGGAGTATGAGTCGCGAGAAGCTTTCTTT; CDR3: CSAREYESREAFF
D: TRBD2; size: .; V: TRBV3-1; J: TRBJ2-7; DNA: TGTGCCAGCAGCCGAACTAGCGGGGCCTTCTACGAGCAGTACTTC; CDR3: CASSRTSGAFYEQYF
D: .; size: few; V: TRBV11-2; J: TRBJ2-3; DNA: TGTGCCAGCAGCTTAGGCCCGTGGGGGACAGATACGCAGTATTTT; CDR3: CASSLGPWGTDTQYF
D: TRBD1; size: many; V: TRBV6-1; J: TRBJ2-5; DNA: TGTGCCAGCTCATGGGACAGGGGAAAAGAGACCCAGTACTTC; CDR3: CASSWDRGKETQYF
D: TRBD2; size: many; V: TRBV3-1; J: TRBJ2-1; DNA: TGTGCCAGCAGCCTGACTAGCGGGAGGGCCCTCTCCTACAATGAGCAGTTCTTC; CDR3: CASSLTSGRALSYNEQFF
D: .; size: many; V: TRBV7-9; J: TRBJ2-5; DNA: TGTGCCAGCAGCTTTAGGCGGGACGCTTGGACCCAGTACTTC; CDR3: CASSFRRDAWTQYF
D: .; size: many; V: TRBV28; J: TRBJ2-7; DNA: TGTGCCAGCATGCACAGCGCCTACGAGCAGTACTTC; CDR3: CASMHSAYEQYF
D: .; size: many; V: TRBV5-1; J: TRBJ2-1; DNA: TGCGCCAGCAGCTTGGGGGACGCATACAATGAGCAGTTCTTC; CDR3: CASSLGDAYNEQFF
D: TRBD2; size: many; V: TRBV11-3; J: TRBJ2-1; DNA: TGTGCCAGCAGCTTTCGGGAGGACAATGAGCAGTTCTTC; CDR3: CASSFREDNEQFF
D: TRBD1; size: few; V: TRBV20-1; J: TRBJ1-5; DNA: TGCAGTGCTAGAGATGGGGGGACAGGGTACAATCAGCCCCAGCATTTT; CDR3: CSARDGGTGYNQPQHF
D: .; size: many; V: TRBV28; J: TRBJ2-7; DNA: TGTGCCAGCAGCATGGCCGGGACCGCCTCCTACGAGCAGTACTTC; CDR3: CASSMAGTASYEQYF
D: .; size: many; V: TRBV20-1; J: TRBJ2-1; DNA: TGCAGTGCCCCGAGTCTGGGGTCCAGCTCCTACAATGAGCAGTTCTTC; CDR3: CSAPSLGSSSYNEQFF
D: TRBD1; size: .; V: TRBV6-1; J: TRBJ2-5; DNA: TGTGCCAGCAGTTTCGACAGGGGGCAGCCCCAGTACTTC; CDR3: CASSFDRGQPQYF
D: TRBD2; size: many; V: TRBV5-5; J: TRBJ2-1; DNA: TGTGCCAGCAGTACAGGACTAGCGGGAACATACAATGAGCAGTTCTTC; CDR3: CASSTGLAGTYNEQFF
D: .; size: many; V: TRBV28; J: TRBJ1-2; DNA: TGTGCCAGCAGTTCATGGGTCTCACAATCTAACTATGGCTACACCTTC; CDR3: CASSSWVSQSNYGYTF
D: TRBD2; size: many; V: TRBV5-4; J: TRBJ2-3; DNA: TGTGCCAGCAGCCCCTTCACTAGCGGGAACACAGATACGCAGTATTTT; CDR3: CASSPFTSGNTDTQYF
D: .; size: many; V: TRBV4-1; J: TRBJ1-5; DNA: TGCGCCAGCAGCCAAACCGGGCAGGGAAATCAGCCCCAGCATTTT; CDR3: CASSQTGQGNQPQHF
D: TRBD2; size: many; V: TRBV7-9; J: TRBJ2-5; DNA: TGTGCCAGCAGCACGGGACTAGCCGAGACCCAGTACTTC; CDR3: CASSTGLAETQYF
D: TRBD1; size: many; V: TRBV20-1; J: TRBJ1-1; DNA: TGCAGTGCCGAGACAGGGTTTGATACTGAAGCTTTCTTT; CDR3: CSAETGFDTEAFF